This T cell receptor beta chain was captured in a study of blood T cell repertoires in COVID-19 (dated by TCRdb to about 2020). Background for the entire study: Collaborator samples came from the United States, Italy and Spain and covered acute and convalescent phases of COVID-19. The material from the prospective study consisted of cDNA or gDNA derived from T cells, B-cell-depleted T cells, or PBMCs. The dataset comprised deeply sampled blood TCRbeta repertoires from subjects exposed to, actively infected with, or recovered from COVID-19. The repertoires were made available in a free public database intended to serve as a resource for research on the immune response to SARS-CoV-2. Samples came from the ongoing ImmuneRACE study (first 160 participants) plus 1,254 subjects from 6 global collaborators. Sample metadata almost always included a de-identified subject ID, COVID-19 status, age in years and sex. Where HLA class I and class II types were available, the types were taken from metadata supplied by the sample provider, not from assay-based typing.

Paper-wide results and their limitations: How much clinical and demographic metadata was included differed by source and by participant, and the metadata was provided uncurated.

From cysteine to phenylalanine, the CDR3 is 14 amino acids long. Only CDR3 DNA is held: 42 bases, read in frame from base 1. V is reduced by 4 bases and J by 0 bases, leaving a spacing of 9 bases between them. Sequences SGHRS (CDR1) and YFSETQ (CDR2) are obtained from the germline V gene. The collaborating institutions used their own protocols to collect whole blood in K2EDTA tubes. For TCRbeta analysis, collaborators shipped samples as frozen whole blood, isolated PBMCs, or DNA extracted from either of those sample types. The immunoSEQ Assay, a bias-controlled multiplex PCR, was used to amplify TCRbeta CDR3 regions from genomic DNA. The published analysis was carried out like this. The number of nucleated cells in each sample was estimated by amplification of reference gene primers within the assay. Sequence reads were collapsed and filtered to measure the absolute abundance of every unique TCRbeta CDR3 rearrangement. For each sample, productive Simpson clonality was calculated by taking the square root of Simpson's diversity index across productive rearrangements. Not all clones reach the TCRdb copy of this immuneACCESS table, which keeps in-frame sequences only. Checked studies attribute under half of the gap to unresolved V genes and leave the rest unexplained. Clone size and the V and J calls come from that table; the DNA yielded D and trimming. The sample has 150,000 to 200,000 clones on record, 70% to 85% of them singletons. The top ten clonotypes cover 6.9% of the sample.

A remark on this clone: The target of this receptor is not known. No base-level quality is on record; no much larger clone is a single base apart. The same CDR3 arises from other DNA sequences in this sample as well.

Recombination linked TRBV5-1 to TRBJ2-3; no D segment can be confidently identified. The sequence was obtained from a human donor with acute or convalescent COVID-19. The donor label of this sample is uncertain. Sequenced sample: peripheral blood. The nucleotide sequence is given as TGCGCCAGCAGCAGTGGCCTTAGCACAGATACGCAGTATTTT. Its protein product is CASSSGLSTDTQYF.